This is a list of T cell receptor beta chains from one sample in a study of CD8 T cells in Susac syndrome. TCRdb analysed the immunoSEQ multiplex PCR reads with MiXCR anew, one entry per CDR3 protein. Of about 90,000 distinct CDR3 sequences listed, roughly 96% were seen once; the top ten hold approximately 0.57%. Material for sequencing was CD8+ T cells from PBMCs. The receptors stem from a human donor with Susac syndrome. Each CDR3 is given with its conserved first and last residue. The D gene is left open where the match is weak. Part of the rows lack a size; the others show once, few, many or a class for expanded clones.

CDR3: CASSVFPLDTNYGYTF
DNA: TGTGCCAGCAGTGTCTTCCCTCTCGACACTAACTATGGCTACACCTTC
V: TRBV2
size: -
D: -
J: TRBJ1-2

CDR3: CASRRDGNTEAFF
DNA: TGTGCCAGTCGGAGGGACGGTAACACTGAAGCTTTCTTT
V: TRBV19
size: -
D: -
J: TRBJ1-1

CDR3: CASRDRDSNTEAFF
DNA: TGTGCCAGCAGAGACCGGGACAGTAACACTGAAGCTTTCTTT
V: TRBV2
size: -
D: TRBD1
J: TRBJ1-1

CDR3: CASSQDPRGQNVGELFF
DNA: TGTGCCAGCAGCCAAGATCCCCGGGGGCAGAATGTCGGGGAGCTGTTTTTT
V: TRBV4-2
size: -
D: -
J: TRBJ2-2

CDR3: CASSQDLAGNKETQYF
DNA: TGTGCCAGCAGCCAAGATCTAGCGGGGAACAAAGAGACCCAGTACTTC
V: TRBV3-1
size: -
D: TRBD2
J: TRBJ2-5

CDR3: CASSIDQTYGYTF
DNA: TGTGCCAGTAGTATCGACCAGACCTATGGCTACACCTTC
V: TRBV19
size: -
D: -
J: TRBJ1-2

CDR3: CASSPGSTSEAFF
DNA: TGTGCCAGCAGCCCCGGGTCAACTTCTGAAGCTTTCTTT
V: TRBV6-5
size: -
D: -
J: TRBJ1-1

CDR3: CSARDETAHEQFF
DNA: TGCAGTGCTAGAGATGAGACAGCCCATGAGCAGTTCTTC
V: TRBV20-1
size: -
D: -
J: TRBJ2-1

CDR3: CASRLSGGSYNEQFF
DNA: TGTGCCAGCAGACTTAGCGGGGGCTCCTACAATGAGCAGTTCTTC
V: TRBV12-3/TRBV12-4
size: -
D: TRBD2
J: TRBJ2-1

CDR3: CASSLALDGGTGGYTF
DNA: TGTGCCAGCAGCTTAGCGTTGGACGGGGGTACGGGAGGCTACACCTTC
V: TRBV7-2
size: -
D: -
J: TRBJ1-2

CDR3: CASSLSQGGTEAFF
DNA: TGTGCCAGCAGTTTATCACAGGGCGGTACTGAAGCTTTCTTT
V: TRBV12-3/TRBV12-4
size: once
D: -
J: TRBJ1-1

CDR3: CASSIDRGGTEAFF
DNA: TGTGCCAGTAGTATAGACAGGGGAGGCACTGAAGCTTTCTTT
V: TRBV19
size: -
D: -
J: TRBJ1-1

CDR3: CASSQDTGNYGYTF
DNA: TGCGCCAGCAGCCAAGATACAGGCAACTATGGCTACACCTTC
V: TRBV4-3
size: -
D: -
J: TRBJ1-2

CDR3: CASRFDSTYGYTF
DNA: TGTGCCAGCAGGTTCGACAGCACCTATGGCTACACCTTC
V: TRBV25-1
size: -
D: -
J: TRBJ1-2

CDR3: CASSGGGAAYTF
DNA: TGTGCCAGCAGTGGCGGGGGGGCCGCCTACACCTTC
V: TRBV6-4
size: -
D: -
J: TRBJ1-2

CDR3: CASKDGGADTQYF
DNA: TGTGCCAGCAAGGACGGAGGGGCAGATACGCAGTATTTT
V: TRBV25-1
size: -
D: -
J: TRBJ2-3

CDR3: CAWRDGDSSGANVLTF
DNA: TGTGCCTGGAGGGATGGGGACAGCTCTGGGGCCAACGTCCTGACTTTC
V: TRBV30
size: -
D: TRBD1
J: TRBJ2-6

CDR3: CSARETSGGAYEQYF
DNA: TGCAGTGCTAGAGAGACTAGCGGGGGGGCCTACGAGCAGTACTTC
V: TRBV20-1
size: -
D: TRBD2
J: TRBJ2-7

CDR3: CAWSVGPGIGQPQHF
DNA: TGTGCCTGGAGTGTAGGTCCGGGCATAGGTCAGCCCCAGCATTTT
V: TRBV30
size: -
D: -
J: TRBJ1-5

CDR3: CASSLGTVSYEQYF
DNA: TGTGCCAGCAGCTTAGGCACGGTCTCCTACGAGCAGTACTTC
V: TRBV11-2
size: -
D: -
J: TRBJ2-7

CDR3: CASSWTGAEAFF
DNA: TGTGCCAGCAGCTGGACGGGGGCTGAAGCTTTCTTT
V: TRBV5-4
size: -
D: -
J: TRBJ1-1

CDR3: CASGYNEQFF
DNA: TGTGCCAGCGGTTACAATGAGCAGTTCTTC
V: TRBV6-2/TRBV6-3
size: -
D: -
J: TRBJ2-1

CDR3: CATSRDWNRREEQYF
DNA: TGTGCCACCAGCAGAGATTGGAACAGGAGGGAAGAGCAGTACTTC
V: TRBV15
size: -
D: -
J: TRBJ2-7